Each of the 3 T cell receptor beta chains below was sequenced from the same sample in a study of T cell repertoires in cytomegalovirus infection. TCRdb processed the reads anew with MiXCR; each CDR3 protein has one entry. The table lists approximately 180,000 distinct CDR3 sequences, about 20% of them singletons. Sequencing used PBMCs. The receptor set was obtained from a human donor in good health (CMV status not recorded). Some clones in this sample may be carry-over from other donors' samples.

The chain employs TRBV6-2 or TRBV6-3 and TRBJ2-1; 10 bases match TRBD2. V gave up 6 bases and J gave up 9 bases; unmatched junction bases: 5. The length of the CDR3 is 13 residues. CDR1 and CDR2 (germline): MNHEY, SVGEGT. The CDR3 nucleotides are TGTGCCAGCAGACCCCGACTAGCGGGTGAGCAGTTCTTC. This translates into CASRPRLAGEQFF.

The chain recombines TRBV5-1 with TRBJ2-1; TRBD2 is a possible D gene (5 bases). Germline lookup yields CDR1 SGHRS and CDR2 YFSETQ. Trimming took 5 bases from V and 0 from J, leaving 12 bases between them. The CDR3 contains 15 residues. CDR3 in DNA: TGCGCCAGCAGACCAGCGGCCAGCTCCTACAATGAGCAGTTCTTC. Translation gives CASRPAASSYNEQFF. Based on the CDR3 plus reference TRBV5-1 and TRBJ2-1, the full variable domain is KAGVTQTPRYLIKTRGQQVTLSCSPISGHRSVSWYQQTPGQGLQFLFEYFSETQRNKGNFPGRFSGRQFSNSRSEMNVSTLELGDSALYLCASRPAASSYNEQFFGPGTRLTVL.

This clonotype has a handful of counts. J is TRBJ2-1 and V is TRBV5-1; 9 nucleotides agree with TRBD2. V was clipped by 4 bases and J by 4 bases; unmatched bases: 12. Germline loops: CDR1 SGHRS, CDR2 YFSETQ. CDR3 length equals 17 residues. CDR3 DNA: TGCGCCAGCAGCAAAGGGACTAGCTGGGGGGAGTACAATGAGCAGTTCTTC. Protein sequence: CASSKGTSWGEYNEQFF.